Following are 7 T cell receptor beta chains from one sample sequenced in a study of blood T cell repertoires in COVID-19. TCRdb's copy holds only in-frame clones and misses some; the assay was immunoSEQ multiplex PCR. The sample lists under 45,000 clones; more than 65% were seen once. The source material was peripheral blood. All receptors derive from a man older than 75 with acute or convalescent COVID-19.

The chain carries TRBV7-6 and TRBJ2-3; 12 bases agree with TRBD2. Germline CDR1 and CDR2: SGHVS and FNYEAQ. The junction had 3 bases not matched to a gene; V was cut back by 1 base and J by 4 bases. This CDR3 comprises 16 residues. The CDR3 DNA reads TGTGCCAGCAGCTTAGAGTCTAGCGGGAGGGCAGATACGCAGTATTTT. Amino acid sequence: CASSLESSGRADTQYF.

This clone was detected only once. The chain is built from TRBV5-4 and TRBJ2-1; weak D call: TRBD2 (6 bases). The V and J ends lost 3 bases and 6 bases respectively, with 19 bases between them. This CDR3 contains 16 residues. CDR1 is SGHNT, CDR2 YYREEE, per germline (reference sequence). The CDR3 loop reads CASSYGGSVSTNEQFF. DNA for the CDR3: TGTGCCAGCAGCTACGGAGGGTCCGTCTCGACCAATGAGCAGTTCTTC.

This chain joins TRBV19 and TRBJ1-2, with unresolved D. V lost 8 bases and J lost 7, with 2 bases in between. The V gene's germline CDR1 is LNHDA and CDR2 SQIVND (reference sequence). The CDR3 covers 8 residues. The CDR3 protein is CASLGYTF. The CDR3 bases are TGTGCCAGTCTTGGCTACACCTTC.

This clone was seen only once. The chain employs TRBV21-1 and TRBJ2-2; TRBD2, as called in the table, went unchecked against the DNA. TRBV21-1 is labeled a pseudogene. CDR3 size: 13 residues. The CDR3 is CASSGRGAGELFF. In DNA form, the CDR3 reads TGTGCCAGCAGCGGCCGGGGTGCCGGGGAGCTGTTTTTT.

DNA of the CDR3: TGTGCCAGCAGCTTAGGACGACTAGCGGGGGGCCAAGAGACCCAGTACTTC. This gives the protein CASSLGRLAGGQETQYF. The rearrangement uses TRBV7-6 and TRBJ2-5; 13 bases are shared with TRBD2. Per the germline V gene, CDR1 is SGHVS and CDR2 is FNYEAQ. Trimming removed 1 base from V and 1 base from J; junction bases left unmatched: 3. This CDR3 is 17 amino acids long.

As concerns this clone: This clone may be a read error of a much larger clone one base away. This chain connects TRBV6-4 to TRBJ1-1, with D possibly TRBD1 on 5 matching bases. Trimming removed 3 bases at V and 1 base at J, with 6 bases between. This CDR3 contains 13 residues. Germline CDR1 and CDR2: MRHNA and SNTAGT. CDR3 DNA: TGTGCCAGCAGTGAACAGGCGAACACTGAAGCTTTCTTT. Its translation: CASSEQANTEAFF.

The V call is TRBV2, the J call TRBJ1-1; no definite D call. The CDR3 contains 13 residues. Trimming cost V 7 bases and J 0 bases, with 9 bases left between them. Per germline, CDR1 SNHLY and CDR2 FYNNEI. The DNA for the CDR3 is TGTGCCAGCAACGGCGGAATGAACACTGAAGCTTTCTTT. Translated, it gives CASNGGMNTEAFF.